What follows describes a single TCR beta chain. Germline V gene data show CDR1 as SGHTA and CDR2 as FQGNSA. The CDR3 is 15 amino acids. With 1 base removed from V and 4 bases from J, the gap between germline ends came to 11 bases. The method was immunoSEQ multiplex PCR; TCRdb's version includes in-frame clones alone and lacks a portion of them. The profile shows just over 300,000 clones, around 92% of them singletons. The source of the sample is a study of blood T cell repertoires in COVID-19. Study at large: Donors in the United States, Italy and Spain gave samples during acute or convalescent COVID-19. T cells, B-cell-depleted T cells, or PBMCs supplied cDNA or gDNA.

The V call is TRBV7-2, the J call TRBJ2-1, with TRBD2 as a possible D gene (6 bases). Sample: peripheral blood. The TCR comes from a woman younger than 45 with COVID-19, enrolled during active disease. CDR3 sequence reads: CASSLEAGRYNEQFF. CDR3 bases: TGTGCCAGCAGCTTAGAGGCAGGGAGGTACAATGAGCAGTTCTTC. Based on the CDR3 plus reference TRBV7-2 and TRBJ2-1, the full variable domain is GAGVSQSPSNKVTEKGKDVELRCDPISGHTALYWYRQSLGQGLEFLIYFQGNSAPDKSGLPSDRFSAERTGGSVSTLTIQRTQQEDSAVYLCASSLEAGRYNEQFFGPGTRLTVL.